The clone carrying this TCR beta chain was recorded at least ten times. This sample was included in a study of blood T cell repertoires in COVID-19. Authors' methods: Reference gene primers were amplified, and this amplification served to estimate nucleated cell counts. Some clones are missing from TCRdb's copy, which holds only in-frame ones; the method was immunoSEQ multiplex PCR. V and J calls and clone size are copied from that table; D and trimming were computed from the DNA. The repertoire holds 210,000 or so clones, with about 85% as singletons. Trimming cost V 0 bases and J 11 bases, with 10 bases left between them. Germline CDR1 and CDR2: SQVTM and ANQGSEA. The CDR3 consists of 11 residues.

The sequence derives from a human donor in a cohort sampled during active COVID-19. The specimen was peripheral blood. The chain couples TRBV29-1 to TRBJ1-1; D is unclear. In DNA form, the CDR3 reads TGCAGCGTTGAAGATCCAAGCAGGGCTTTCTTT. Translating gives CSVEDPSRAFF.